One sample yielded the 26 T cell receptor beta chains listed below, sequenced in a study of cytomegalovirus exposure and HLA in healthy donors. The primer mix had 60 Vbeta and 13 Jbeta primers. Sequenced by immunoSEQ multiplex PCR; TCRdb stores in-frame clones only, minus some. The table lists under 150,000 clones, approximately 85% of them singletons. Sequenced sample: PBMCs. The receptors originated from a boy younger than 18 in good health and CMV-seronegative.

This clone came up once. J is TRBJ1-1 and V is TRBV7-9; D remains unclear. Germline V gene data show CDR1 as SEHNR and CDR2 as FQNEAQ (reference sequence). The V and J ends lost 1 base and 3 bases respectively, with 9 bases between them. The CDR3 consists of 14 residues. CDR3 loop: CASSLDLIDTEAFF. CDR3 DNA: TGTGCCAGCAGCTTAGATCTAATAGACACTGAAGCTTTCTTT.

The CDR3 region is CASSFAGPMAGGNEQFF. The CDR3 nucleotides are TGTGCCAGTAGTTTTGCAGGACCCATGGCGGGAGGGAATGAGCAGTTCTTC. V and J are TRBV19 and TRBJ2-1; 9 nucleotides line up with TRBD2. Germline CDR1 is LNHDA and CDR2 is SQIVND (reference sequence). Trimming removed 5 bases from V and 7 bases from J; junction bases left unmatched: 15. The CDR3 length is 17 residues. Supplemented by reference TRBV19 and TRBJ2-1, the full variable domain reads DGGITQSPKYLFRKEGQNVTLSCEQNLNHDAMYWYRQDPGQGLRLIYYSQIVNDFQKGDIAEGYSVSREKKESFPLTVTSAQKNPTAFYLCASSFAGPMAGGNEQFFGPGTRLTVL.

The rearrangement joins TRBV13 to TRBJ1-2; 7 bases are a match to TRBD1. The CDR3 runs 14 residues. CDR1 is PRHDT and CDR2 is FYEKMQ in the germline V gene (reference sequence). V lost 5 bases and J lost 7; bases outside the gene matches: 10. The CDR3 loop is CASSHRQGGSGYTF. The CDR3 DNA reads as TGTGCCAGCAGCCACCGACAGGGAGGCTCTGGCTACACCTTC.

The chain couples TRBV7-8 to TRBJ2-3; 10 bases align to TRBD2. In germline, CDR1 is SGHVS, CDR2 FQNEAQ. The CDR3 extends over 17 amino acids. Trimming at V came to 4 bases and at J to 3 bases, leaving 10 bases not matched to a gene. The DNA of the CDR3 is TGTGCCAGCAGCTCTAAAGCGGGGGGGCCGATTACAGATACGCAGTATTTT. It specifies CASSSKAGGPITDTQYF.

The V and J genes are TRBV14 and TRBJ1-2; no clear D gene. Between the trimmed V and J ends, which lost 3 bases and 2 bases, there was a span of 7 bases. Germline V gene sequence: CDR1 SGHDN, CDR2 FVKESK. CDR3 length: 13 residues. In DNA form, the CDR3 reads TGTGCCAGCAGCCATTGGGAGAACTATGGCTACACCTTC. This translates into CASSHWENYGYTF.

V and J are TRBV11-2 and TRBJ1-6; D is unclear. Trimming cost V 2 bases and J 13 bases, with 21 bases left between them. This CDR3 is built from 16 residues. Germline CDR1 is SGHAT and CDR2 is FQNNGV. The CDR3 nucleotides are TGTGCCAGCAGCTTAAGGAGTACGGATTTTATGGGTCCCCTCCACTTT. This sequence encodes CASSLRSTDFMGPLHF. Using reference TRBV11-2 and TRBJ1-6 for the parts outside the CDR3, the full variable domain is EAGVAQSPRYKIIEKRQSVAFWCNPISGHATLYWYQQILGQGPKLLIQFQNNGVVDDSQLPKDRFSAERLKGVDSTLKIQPAKLEDSAVYLCASSLRSTDFMGPLHFGNGTRLTVT.

This chain uses TRBV2 with TRBJ1-6; weak D call: TRBD1 (6 bases). This CDR3 is built from 19 residues. Trimming took off 0 bases at V and 0 bases at J, with 15 bases between the two ends. The V gene's germline CDR1 is SNHLY and CDR2 FYNNEI. The chain's CDR3 is CASSEAHFPGDSYNSPLHF. CDR3 DNA: TGTGCCAGCAGTGAAGCGCACTTTCCAGGGGACTCCTATAATTCACCCCTCCACTTT.

This clone was detected a few times. The gene calls are TRBV10-3 and TRBJ2-1, with 8 bases identical to TRBD1. This CDR3 spans 14 amino acids. Trimming at V came to 7 bases and at J to 0 bases, leaving 2 bases not matched to a gene. Germline-derived CDR1 and CDR2 are ENHRY and SYGVKD. DNA for the CDR3: TGTGCCATCAAGGGACAGGACTCCTACAATGAGCAGTTCTTC. It specifies CAIKGQDSYNEQFF.

The chain carries TRBV5-6 and TRBJ2-3; 7 positions agree with TRBD1. This CDR3 is 18 amino acids long. The V gene end was trimmed by 2 bases and the J gene end by 5 bases; junction bases not matched to a gene: 17. Germline lookup yields CDR1 SGHDT and CDR2 YYEEEE. CDR3 amino acids: CASSFRFGPTGHKDTQYF. The CDR3, as DNA: TGTGCCAGCAGCTTTAGGTTCGGTCCGACAGGGCACAAAGATACGCAGTATTTT.

This chain joins TRBV9 and TRBJ2-1; 7 bases fit TRBD1. J lost 2 bases, V lost 3 bases, and 5 bases had no gene match. Germline values: CDR1 SGDLS, CDR2 YYNGEE. CDR3 length: 15 residues. CDR3 sequence reads: CASSASGQTYNEQFF. Here the CDR3 DNA reads TGTGCCAGCAGCGCCTCGGGACAGACCTACAATGAGCAGTTCTTC.

This clone was observed once. The V call is TRBV5-1, the J call TRBJ1-4; D is perhaps TRBD1 (6 bases). Germline lookup yields CDR1 SGHRS and CDR2 YFSETQ. The CDR3 consists of 14 residues. Between the trimmed V and J ends, which lost 4 bases and 4 bases, there was a span of 11 bases. The CDR3 DNA sequence: TGCGCCAGCAGCCCTAGACAGGATAATGAAAAACTGTTTTTT. Translating gives CASSPRQDNEKLFF. The full variable domain, with the rest looked up from reference TRBV5-1 and TRBJ1-4, is KAGVTQTPRYLIKTRGQQVTLSCSPISGHRSVSWYQQTPGQGLQFLFEYFSETQRNKGNFPGRFSGRQFSNSRSEMNVSTLELGDSALYLCASSPRQDNEKLFFGSGTQLSVL.

This clone has a handful of counts. The chain joins TRBV19 to TRBJ1-1; 7 nucleotides agree with TRBD1. The CDR3 has 13 amino acids. The germline CDR1 and CDR2 sequences are LNHDA and SQIVND (reference sequence). V shed 6 bases, J shed 4 bases, and the junction held 5 bases outside the gene matches. The CDR3 spells CASSPDRVTEAFF. DNA for the CDR3: TGTGCCAGTAGCCCCGACAGGGTCACTGAAGCTTTCTTT.

The chain uses TRBV18 and TRBJ2-2; 8 bases fit TRBD2. The CDR3 has 16 amino acids. V shed 4 bases and J 2 bases; nucleotides not matched to a gene: 6. The germline CDR1 and CDR2 sequences are KGHSH and LQKENI. CDR3: CASSQETSANTGELFF. The CDR3 region has the DNA TGTGCCAGCTCACAAGAGACTAGCGCTAACACCGGGGAGCTGTTTTTT.

The chain combines TRBV9 with TRBJ2-1; TRBD1 aligns across 10 bases. Germline V gene data show CDR1 as SGDLS and CDR2 as YYNGEE. There are 16 residues in the CDR3. With 3 bases clipped from V and 6 bases from J, the junction kept 9 bases outside the gene matches. For the CDR3, the DNA is TGTGCCAGCAGCGCCCTTCCGGGACAGGGGACCAATGAGCAGTTCTTC. Protein product: CASSALPGQGTNEQFF.

The chain uses TRBV9 and TRBJ2-5, with 10 nucleotides matching TRBD2. Trimming took 3 bases from V and 5 from J; bases not matched to a gene: 13. The CDR3 covers 17 residues. Germline CDR1 is SGDLS and CDR2 is YYNGEE. The CDR3 DNA reads as TGTGCCAGCAGCGAGGGGGTAGCGGGGGGAGTGGCGGAGACCCAGTACTTC. Amino acids: CASSEGVAGGVAETQYF.

As DNA, the CDR3 is TGTGCCAGCTCACCAGGTGCGGTCAGCACCTACGAGCAGTACTTC. It translates to CASSPGAVSTYEQYF. This sequence joins TRBV18 and TRBJ2-7, with no clear D. CDR1 KGHSH and CDR2 LQKENI come from the germline V gene. CDR3 length: 15 residues. Trimming stripped 2 bases from V and 2 bases from J, with 13 bases between.

The chain links TRBV4-3 to TRBJ1-2, with D hard to call. CDR1 and CDR2 (germline): LGHNA, YSLEER. V lost 4 bases and J 3 bases, leaving 12 bases between the germline ends. There are 14 residues in the CDR3. CDR3 nucleotide sequence: TGCGCCAGCAGCCGAAGAATTGGAGACTATGGCTACACCTTC. Translated: CASSRRIGDYGYTF.

The chain couples TRBV19 to TRBJ1-5; 8 nucleotides agree with TRBD1. V dropped 8 bases and J dropped 4; count of bases not matched to a gene: 1. The germline V gene encodes CDR1 LNHDA and CDR2 SQIVND (reference sequence). The CDR3 sequence is 12 residues long. The CDR3 bases are TGTGCCAGTCGACAGGGGAATCAGCCCCAGCATTTT. It encodes CASRQGNQPQHF.

The V gene is TRBV27, the J gene TRBJ2-7; 14 bases are shared with TRBD2. There are 17 residues in the CDR3. V trimming: 6 bases; J trimming: 6 bases; junction bases outside the gene matches: 13. From germline, CDR1 is MNHEY and CDR2 SMNVEV (reference sequence). The CDR3 here is CASRPGLAGVSRSEQYF. CDR3 DNA: TGTGCCAGCAGACCGGGACTAGCGGGGGTTAGTCGGTCCGAGCAGTACTTC.

The chain recombines TRBV7-2 with TRBJ2-1; 12 bases agree with TRBD2. Germline values: CDR1 SGHTA, CDR2 FQGNSA. CDR3 length: 15 residues. Trimming removed 5 bases from V and 5 bases from J; junction bases left unmatched: 4. Written as DNA, the CDR3 is TGTGCCAGCAGCCGAGGACTAGCGGGAAACAATGAGCAGTTCTTC. It specifies CASSRGLAGNNEQFF.

The chain uses TRBV7-9 and TRBJ2-7; D is unclear. V was clipped by 6 bases and J by 2 bases, with 5 bases between them. CDR3 length equals 11 residues. Germline assignment: CDR1 SEHNR and CDR2 FQNEAQ (reference sequence). The CDR3 spells CASSQAYEQYF. In nucleotides, the CDR3 is TGTGCCAGCAGTCAGGCCTACGAGCAGTACTTC.

The V gene is TRBV13, the J gene TRBJ1-2, with no clear D. CDR1 and CDR2 (germline): PRHDT, FYEKMQ (reference sequence). V was trimmed by 2 bases and J by 6 bases, leaving 7 bases between them. The CDR3 covers 12 residues. The CDR3 loop is CASSLFEDGYTF. The CDR3 DNA is TGTGCCAGCAGCTTATTTGAGGATGGCTACACCTTC.

The CDR3 nucleotides are TGCGCCAGCAGCCGGGACAGGGTTAGAGAGACCCAGTACTTC. As protein: CASSRDRVRETQYF. J is TRBJ2-5 and V is TRBV4-3, with 9 bases lining up with TRBD1. V lost 4 bases and J lost 4; bases outside the gene matches: 4. Germline values: CDR1 LGHNA, CDR2 YSLEER. The length of the CDR3 is 14 residues.

The chain is built from TRBV5-5 and TRBJ1-1; 10 nucleotides align to TRBD1. V was pared by 4 bases and J by 4 bases, with 4 bases of the junction left unmatched. The CDR3 has 14 residues. From germline, CDR1 is SGHKS and CDR2 YYEKEE (reference sequence). CDR3 sequence (DNA): TGTGCCAGCAGCGGGACAGGGGCGGGCACTGAAGCTTTCTTT. This codes for CASSGTGAGTEAFF.

V usage is TRBV7-9 and J usage is TRBJ1-4, with D unresolved. Germline loops: CDR1 SEHNR, CDR2 FQNEAQ (reference sequence). V was pared by 0 bases and J by 12 bases, with 11 bases between. The CDR3 runs 13 residues. The CDR3 DNA reads TGTGCCAGCAGCTTAGCGAGGAGTCATGAACTGTTTTTT. It translates to CASSLARSHELFF.

V is TRBV11-2 and J is TRBJ1-5; 8 bases line up with TRBD1. V shed 5 bases and J 7 bases; nucleotides not matched to a gene: 16. This CDR3 region has 17 residues. Per the germline V gene, CDR1 is SGHAT and CDR2 is FQNNGV. CDR3 DNA sequence: TGTGCCAGCAGCAAAGTAGTGGACAGGGTAACTATACAGCCCCAGCATTTT. Protein sequence: CASSKVVDRVTIQPQHF. Supplemented by reference TRBV11-2 and TRBJ1-5, the full variable domain reads EAGVAQSPRYKIIEKRQSVAFWCNPISGHATLYWYQQILGQGPKLLIQFQNNGVVDDSQLPKDRFSAERLKGVDSTLKIQPAKLEDSAVYLCASSKVVDRVTIQPQHFGDGTRLSIL.